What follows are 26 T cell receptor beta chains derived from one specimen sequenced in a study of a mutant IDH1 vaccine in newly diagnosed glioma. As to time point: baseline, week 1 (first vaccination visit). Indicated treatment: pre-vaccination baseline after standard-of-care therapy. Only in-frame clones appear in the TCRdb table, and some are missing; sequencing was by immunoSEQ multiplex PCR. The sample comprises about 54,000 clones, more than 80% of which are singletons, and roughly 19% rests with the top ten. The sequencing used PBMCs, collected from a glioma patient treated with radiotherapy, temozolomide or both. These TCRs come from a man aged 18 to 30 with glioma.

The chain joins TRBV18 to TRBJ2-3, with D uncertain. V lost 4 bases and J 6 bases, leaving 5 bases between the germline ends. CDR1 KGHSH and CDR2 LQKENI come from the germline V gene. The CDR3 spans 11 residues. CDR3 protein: CASSQWDTQYF. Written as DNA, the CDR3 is TGTGCCAGCTCACAGTGGGATACGCAGTATTTT. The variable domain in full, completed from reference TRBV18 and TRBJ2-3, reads NAGVMQNPRHLVRRRGQEARLRCSPMKGHSHVYWYRQLPEEGLKFMVYLQKENIIDESGMPKERFSAEFPKEGPSILRIQQVVRGDSAAYFCASSQWDTQYFGPGTRLTVL.

The CDR3 protein is CASSLERTDYEQYF. CDR3 nucleotides: TGTGCCAGCAGCTTAGAGAGGACAGACTACGAGCAGTACTTC. The J gene is TRBJ2-7, the V gene TRBV11-2; TRBD1 is a possible D gene (6 bases). Germline lookup yields CDR1 SGHAT and CDR2 FQNNGV. The V and J ends lost 0 bases and 3 bases respectively, with 9 bases between them. The CDR3 contains 14 residues.

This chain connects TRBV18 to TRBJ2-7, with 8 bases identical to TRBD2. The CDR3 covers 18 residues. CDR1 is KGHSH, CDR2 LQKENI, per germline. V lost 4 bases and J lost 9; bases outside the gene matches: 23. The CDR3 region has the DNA TGTGCCAGCTCACTCCAGGGATATCCGGGACTAGAGACCCCCTGGCAGTACTTC. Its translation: CASSLQGYPGLETPWQYF.

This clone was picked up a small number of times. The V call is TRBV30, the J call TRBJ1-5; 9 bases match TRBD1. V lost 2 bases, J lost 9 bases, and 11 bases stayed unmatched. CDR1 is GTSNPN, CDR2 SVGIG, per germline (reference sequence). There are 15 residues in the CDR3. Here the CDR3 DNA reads TGTGCCTGGAGTTACCCCGGGACAGGGTCGGGGCCCCAGCATTTT. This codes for CAWSYPGTGSGPQHF.

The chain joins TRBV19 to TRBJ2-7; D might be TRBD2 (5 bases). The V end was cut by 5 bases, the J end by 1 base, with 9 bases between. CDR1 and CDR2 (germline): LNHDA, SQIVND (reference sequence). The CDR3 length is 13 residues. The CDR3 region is CASSVGSSYEQYF. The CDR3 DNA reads TGTGCCAGTAGTGTGGGGAGTTCCTACGAGCAGTACTTC.

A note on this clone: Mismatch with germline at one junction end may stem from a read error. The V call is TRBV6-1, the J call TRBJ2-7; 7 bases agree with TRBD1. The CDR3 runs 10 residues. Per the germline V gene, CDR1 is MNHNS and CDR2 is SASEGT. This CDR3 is CASSYRDRDF. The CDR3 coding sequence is TGTGCCAGCAGTTACCGGGACAGAGACTTC.

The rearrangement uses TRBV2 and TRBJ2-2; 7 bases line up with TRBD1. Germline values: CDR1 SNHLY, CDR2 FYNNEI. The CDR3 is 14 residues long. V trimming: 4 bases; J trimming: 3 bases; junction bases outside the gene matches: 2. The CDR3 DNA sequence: TGTGCCAGCAGTGGAGACAGGGACACCGGGGAGCTGTTTTTT. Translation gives CASSGDRDTGELFF.

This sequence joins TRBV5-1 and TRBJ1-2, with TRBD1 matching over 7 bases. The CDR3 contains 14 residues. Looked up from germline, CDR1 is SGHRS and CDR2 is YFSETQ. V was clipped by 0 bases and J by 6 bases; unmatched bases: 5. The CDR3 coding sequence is TGCGCCAGCAGCTTGGTCGGGACAGTCGATGGCTACACCTTC. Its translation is CASSLVGTVDGYTF. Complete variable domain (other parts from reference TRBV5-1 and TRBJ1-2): KAGVTQTPRYLIKTRGQQVTLSCSPISGHRSVSWYQQTPGQGLQFLFEYFSETQRNKGNFPGRFSGRQFSNSRSEMNVSTLELGDSALYLCASSLVGTVDGYTFGSGTRLTVV.

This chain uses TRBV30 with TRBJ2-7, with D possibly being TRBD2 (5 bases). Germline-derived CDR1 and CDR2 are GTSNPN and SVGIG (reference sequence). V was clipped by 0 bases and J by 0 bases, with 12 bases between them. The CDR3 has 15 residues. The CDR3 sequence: CAWSVQRYRSYEQYF. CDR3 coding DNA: TGTGCCTGGAGTGTACAGCGGTACCGCTCCTACGAGCAGTACTTC.

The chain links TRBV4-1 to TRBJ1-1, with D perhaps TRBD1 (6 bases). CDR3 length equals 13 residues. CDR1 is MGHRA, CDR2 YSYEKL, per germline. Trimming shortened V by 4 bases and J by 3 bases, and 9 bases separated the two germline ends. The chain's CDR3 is CASSRGGDTEAFF. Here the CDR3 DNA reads TGCGCCAGCAGCCGAGGGGGGGACACTGAAGCTTTCTTT.

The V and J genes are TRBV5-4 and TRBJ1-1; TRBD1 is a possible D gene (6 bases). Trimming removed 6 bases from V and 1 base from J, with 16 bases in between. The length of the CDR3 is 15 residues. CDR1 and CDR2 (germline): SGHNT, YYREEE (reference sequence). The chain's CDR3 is CASNPGSGENTEAFF. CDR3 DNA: TGTGCCAGCAACCCGGGGTCAGGGGAGAACACTGAAGCTTTCTTT.

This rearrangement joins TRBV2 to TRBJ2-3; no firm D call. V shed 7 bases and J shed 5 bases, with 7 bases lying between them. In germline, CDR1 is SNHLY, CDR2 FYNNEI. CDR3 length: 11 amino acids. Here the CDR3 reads CASTRRDTQYF. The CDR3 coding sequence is TGTGCCAGCACTCGGAGAGATACGCAGTATTTT.

The CDR3 sequence: CASSQAGQGGSGNTIYF. The CDR3 coding sequence is TGCGCCAGCAGCCAGGCCGGACAGGGAGGCTCTGGAAACACCATATATTTT. The chain uses TRBV4-1 and TRBJ1-3; 8 bases are shared with TRBD1. V lost 3 bases to trimming and J lost 0 bases; unmatched junction nucleotides: 7. The germline V gene encodes CDR1 MGHRA and CDR2 YSYEKL. The CDR3 covers 17 residues.

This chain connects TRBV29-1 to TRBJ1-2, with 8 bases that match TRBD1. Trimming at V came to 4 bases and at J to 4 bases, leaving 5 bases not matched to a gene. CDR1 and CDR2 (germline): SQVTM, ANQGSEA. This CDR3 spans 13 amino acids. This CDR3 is CSVGGQGSYGYTF. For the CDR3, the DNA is TGCAGCGTTGGAGGACAGGGAAGCTATGGCTACACCTTC.

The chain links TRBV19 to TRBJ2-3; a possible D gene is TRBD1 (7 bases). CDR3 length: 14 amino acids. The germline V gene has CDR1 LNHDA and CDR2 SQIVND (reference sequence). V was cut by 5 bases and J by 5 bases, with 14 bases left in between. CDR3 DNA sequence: TGTGCCAGTAGTCAGGGGGGTAGGGGAGATACGCAGTATTTT. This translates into CASSQGGRGDTQYF.

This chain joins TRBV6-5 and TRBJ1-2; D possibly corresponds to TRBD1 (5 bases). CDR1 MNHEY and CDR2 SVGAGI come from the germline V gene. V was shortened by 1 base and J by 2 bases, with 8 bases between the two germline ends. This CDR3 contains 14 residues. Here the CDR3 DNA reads TGTGCCAGCAGTTACTGGGGGAGCAACTATGGCTACACCTTC. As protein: CASSYWGSNYGYTF.

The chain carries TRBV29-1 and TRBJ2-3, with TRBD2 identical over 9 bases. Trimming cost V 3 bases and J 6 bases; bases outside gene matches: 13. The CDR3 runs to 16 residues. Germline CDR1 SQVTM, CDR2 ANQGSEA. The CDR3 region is CSVDSPAGGFGDTQYF. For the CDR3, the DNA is TGCAGCGTTGATTCGCCTGCGGGGGGGTTTGGGGATACGCAGTATTTT.

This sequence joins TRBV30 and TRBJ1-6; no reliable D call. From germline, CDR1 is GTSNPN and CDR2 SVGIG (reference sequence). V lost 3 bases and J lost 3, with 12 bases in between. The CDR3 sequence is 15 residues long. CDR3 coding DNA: TGTGCCTGGAGCCCTTCCGGACTCTATAATTCACCCCTCCACTTT. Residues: CAWSPSGLYNSPLHF.

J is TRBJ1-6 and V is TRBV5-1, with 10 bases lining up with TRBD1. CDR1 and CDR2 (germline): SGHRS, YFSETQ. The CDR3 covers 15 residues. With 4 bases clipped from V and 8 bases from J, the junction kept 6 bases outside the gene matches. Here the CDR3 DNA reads TGCGCCAGCAGCCGACGACAGGGGGCAGATTCACCCCTCCACTTT. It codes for CASSRRQGADSPLHF.

CDR3 DNA: TGCGCCAGCAGCCAACCTCTTAAGAGACAGAATTCACCCCTCCACTTT. Amino acid sequence: CASSQPLKRQNSPLHF. The chain has TRBV4-1 and TRBJ1-6; D possibly corresponds to TRBD1 (5 bases). V lost 2 bases, J lost 7 bases, and 15 bases lay in between. Germline V gene sequence: CDR1 MGHRA, CDR2 YSYEKL. The CDR3 sequence is 16 residues long.

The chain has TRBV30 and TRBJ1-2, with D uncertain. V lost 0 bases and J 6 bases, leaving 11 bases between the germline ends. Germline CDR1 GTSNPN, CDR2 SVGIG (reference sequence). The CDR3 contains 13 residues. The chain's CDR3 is CAWSVGVGNGYTF. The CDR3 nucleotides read TGTGCCTGGAGTGTAGGTGTGGGGAATGGCTACACCTTC.

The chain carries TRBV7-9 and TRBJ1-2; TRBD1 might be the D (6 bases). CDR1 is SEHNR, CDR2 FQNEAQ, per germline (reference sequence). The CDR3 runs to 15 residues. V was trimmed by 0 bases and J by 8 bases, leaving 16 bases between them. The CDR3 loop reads CASSLATGMRYGYTF. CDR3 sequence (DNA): TGTGCCAGCAGCTTAGCAACAGGGATGCGCTACGGCTACACCTTC.

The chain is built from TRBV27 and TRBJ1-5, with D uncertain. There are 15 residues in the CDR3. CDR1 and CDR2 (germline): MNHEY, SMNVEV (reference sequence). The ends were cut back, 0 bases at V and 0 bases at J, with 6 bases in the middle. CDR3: CASSLSGNSNQPQHF. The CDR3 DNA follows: TGTGCCAGCAGTTTATCAGGGAATAGCAATCAGCCCCAGCATTTT.

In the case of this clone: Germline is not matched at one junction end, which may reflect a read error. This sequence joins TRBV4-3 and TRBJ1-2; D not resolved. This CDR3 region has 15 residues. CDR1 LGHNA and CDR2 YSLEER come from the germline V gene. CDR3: CASSQETSTNYGYTF. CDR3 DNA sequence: TGCGCCAGCAGCCAAGAGACCAGTACTAATTATGGCTACACCTTC.

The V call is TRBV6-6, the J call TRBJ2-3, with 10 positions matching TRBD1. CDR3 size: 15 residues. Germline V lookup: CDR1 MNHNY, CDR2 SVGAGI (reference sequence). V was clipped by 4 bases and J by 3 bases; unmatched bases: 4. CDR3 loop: CASSFRDRGTDTQYF. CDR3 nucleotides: TGTGCCAGCAGTTTCCGGGACAGGGGTACAGATACGCAGTATTTT.

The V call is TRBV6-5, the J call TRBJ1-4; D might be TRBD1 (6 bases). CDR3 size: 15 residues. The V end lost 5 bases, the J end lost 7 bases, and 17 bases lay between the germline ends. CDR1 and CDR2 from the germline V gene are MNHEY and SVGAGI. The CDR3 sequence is CASSPRGRVGEKLFF. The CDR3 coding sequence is TGTGCCAGCAGTCCCAGGGGCAGGGTTGGTGAAAAACTGTTTTTT.